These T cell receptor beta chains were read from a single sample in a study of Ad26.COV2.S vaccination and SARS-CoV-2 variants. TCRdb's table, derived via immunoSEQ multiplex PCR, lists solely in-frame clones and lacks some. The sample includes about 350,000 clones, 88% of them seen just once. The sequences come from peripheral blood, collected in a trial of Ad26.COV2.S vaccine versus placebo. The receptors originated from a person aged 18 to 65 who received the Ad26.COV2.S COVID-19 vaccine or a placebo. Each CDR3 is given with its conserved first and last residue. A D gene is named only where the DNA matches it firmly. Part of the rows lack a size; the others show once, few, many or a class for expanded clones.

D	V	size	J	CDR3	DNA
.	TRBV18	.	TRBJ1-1	CASSPRGERIMNTEAFF	TGTGCCAGCTCACCACGCGGGGAGAGGATCATGAACACTGAAGCTTTCTTT
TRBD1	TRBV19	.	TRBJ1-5	CASTSGQGNQPQHF	TGTGCCAGTACTTCCGGACAGGGCAATCAGCCCCAGCATTTT
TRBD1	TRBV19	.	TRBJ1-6	CASSQRQGINNSPLHF	TGTGCCAGTAGCCAAAGACAGGGAATCAATAATTCACCCCTCCACTTT
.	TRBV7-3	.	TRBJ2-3	CASSHPGAGDLADTQYF	TGTGCCAGCAGCCACCCAGGGGCAGGGGATTTAGCAGATACGCAGTATTTT
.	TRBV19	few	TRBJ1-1	CASSPSLNTEAFF	TGTGCCAGTAGTCCAAGTTTAAACACTGAAGCTTTCTTT
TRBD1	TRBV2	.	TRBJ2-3	CASSGTGGSYTDTQYF	TGTGCCAGCAGTGGGACAGGGGGCTCCTACACAGATACGCAGTATTTT
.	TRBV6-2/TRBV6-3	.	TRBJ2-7	CASSYSIIRAYEQYF	TGTGCCAGCAGTTACTCGATAATCAGGGCCTACGAGCAGTACTTC
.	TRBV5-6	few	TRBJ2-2	CASRNRPAGVGELFF	TGTGCCAGCAGAAATAGACCGGCTGGGGTCGGGGAGCTGTTTTTT
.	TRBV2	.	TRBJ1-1	CAGGFTQTEAFF	TGTGCCGGGGGGTTCACGCAGACTGAAGCTTTCTTT
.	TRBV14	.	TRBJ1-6	CASSRFGVSYNSPLHF	TGTGCCAGCAGCCGATTCGGGGTTTCCTATAATTCACCCCTCCACTTT
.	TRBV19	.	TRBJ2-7	CASSILPNYEQYF	TGTGCCAGTAGTATACTGCCGAACTACGAGCAGTACTTC
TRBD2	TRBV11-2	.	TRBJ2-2	CASSWYGGSTGELFF	TGTGCCAGCAGCTGGTACGGGGGGAGCACCGGGGAGCTGTTTTTT
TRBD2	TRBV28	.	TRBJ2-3	CASRTSGPTDTQYF	TGTGCCAGCAGGACTAGCGGGCCCACAGATACGCAGTATTTT
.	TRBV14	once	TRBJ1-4	CASSHFLDPTNEKLFF	TGTGCCAGCAGCCATTTTCTGGACCCAACTAATGAAAAACTGTTTTTT